The next 4 T cell receptor beta chains were all read from a single sample in a study of identical twins. MiXCR, run by TCRdb on the 5' RACE reads, gives a single entry per CDR3 protein. Of hundreds of thousands of distinct CDR3 sequences detected, about 20% appear once; the ten largest clones hold roughly 4%. The data also belong to a second study, concerning T cells expressing NK-cell markers.

Sequenced: PBMCs. The source of these receptors is a woman aged 18-29 years in good health.

J is TRBJ2-1 and V is TRBV5-5, with a tentative D call TRBD2 (5 bases). V was clipped by 0 bases and J by 0 bases, with 10 bases between them. The germline V gene has CDR1 SGHKS and CDR2 YYEKEE (reference sequence). This CDR3 has 16 amino acids. CDR3 bases: TGTGCCAGCAGCTTGGAAACGGGGAGCTCCTACAATGAGCAGTTCTTC. Translated, it gives CASSLETGSSYNEQFF.

This clonotype was seen a few times. This chain links TRBV12-3 or TRBV12-4 with TRBJ2-7, with 9 bases that match TRBD1. The length of the CDR3 is 12 residues. The V gene end was trimmed by 6 bases and the J gene end by 7 bases; junction bases not matched to a gene: 4. CDR3 sequence: CASRQGAGEQYF. The CDR3 nucleotides read TGTGCCAGCAGACAGGGGGCGGGAGAGCAGTACTTC.

This clonotype showed up just a few times. CDR3 coding DNA: TGTGCCAGCAGCCAAGATATGGGGTGGATGAACACTGAAGCTTTCTTT. Encoded protein: CASSQDMGWMNTEAFF. V gene TRBV4-2 combines with J gene TRBJ1-1, with D unclear. Germline V lookup: CDR1 LGHNA, CDR2 YNFKEQ. The V and J ends lost 0 bases and 0 bases respectively, with 11 bases between them. CDR3 length: 16 residues.

This clonotype was observed once. J is TRBJ2-5 and V is TRBV25-1; 7 nucleotides align to TRBD1. V shed 6 bases, J shed 5 bases, and the junction held 12 bases outside the gene matches. The CDR3 has 15 amino acids. From germline, CDR1 is MGHDK and CDR2 SYGVNS. The CDR3 DNA is TGTGCCAGCAGAGAACTAGGGGGCAGACGGGAGACCCAGTACTTC. Its protein product is CASRELGGRRETQYF.